Below, one T cell receptor (beta chain) is given with its context. CDR3 size: 14 residues. V trimming: 4 bases; J trimming: 7 bases; junction bases outside the gene matches: 5. CDR1 is SGHRS and CDR2 is YFSETQ in the germline V gene. The table came from immunoSEQ multiplex PCR; TCRdb's copy has only in-frame clones and leaves some out. The repertoire holds 150,000 to 200,000 clones, with about nine tenths as singletons. The data are from a study of cytomegalovirus exposure and HLA in healthy donors. Material: PBMCs. The chain is built from TRBV5-1 and TRBJ2-2; 9 bases are a match to TRBD1. The receptor's source is a man aged 18-30 years in good health and CMV-seropositive. This CDR3 reads CASSQGQGNGELFF. CDR3 sequence (DNA): TGCGCCAGCAGCCAGGGACAGGGTAACGGGGAGCTGTTTTTT.